The clone carrying this TCR beta chain was recorded only once. Its specificity is not known. A multiplex PCR was run with 60 Vbeta primers and 13 Jbeta primers. Per the original methods: A later analysis tallied roughly 77 million unique TCR beta chains, about 9.9 million of them shared. Using immunoSEQ multiplex PCR, the repertoire was profiled, and TCRdb retains in-frame clones only, with some absent. The V and J calls and clone size were taken over from that table, and D and trimming were inferred from the DNA. There are about 150,000 clones in the sample; roughly 80% occur only once, and less than 2.5% lies in the top ten. This sample is part of a study of cytomegalovirus exposure and HLA in healthy donors. Whole-study findings and limits: The study flagged some 170 TCR beta chains as cytomegalovirus-associated.

Germline V gene sequence: CDR1 LGHNA, CDR2 YNFKEQ. The CDR3 contains 16 residues. V lost 5 bases and J lost 9; bases outside the gene matches: 13. The V and J genes are TRBV4-2 and TRBJ1-6; TRBD1 agrees at 7 bases. This TCR was sampled from a boy aged 2 to 9 in good health and CMV-seronegative. Sequencing was done on a sample of PBMCs. The CDR3 region is CASSVGPTGTLSPLHF. DNA of the CDR3: TGTGCCAGCAGCGTCGGCCCGACAGGGACGCTTTCACCCCTCCACTTT.